Following are 19 T cell receptor beta chains from one sample sequenced in a study of CD8+CD57+ T cells in acquired aplastic anemia. Using genomic DNA as the template, TCR beta VDJ and CDR3 profiling was carried out. MiXCR was run by TCRdb on the reads, yielding one entry per CDR3 protein. The sample includes hundreds of thousands of distinct CDR3 sequences, approximately 33% of them seen just once. CD8+CD57+ cell expansion had been shown by flow cytometry in patients chosen for sequencing. The source material was sorted CD4+, CD8+, or CD8+CD57+ T cells (not recorded which) from PBMCs. These receptors were taken from a human donor with aplastic anemia.

The chain has TRBV2 and TRBJ2-1; 8 nucleotides line up with TRBD2. There are 16 residues in the CDR3. The V segment lost 3 bases and the J segment 7 bases; nucleotides outside the gene matches: 11. The germline V gene has CDR1 SNHLY and CDR2 FYNNEI. The CDR3 DNA follows: TGTGCCAGCAGTGACTCCCCCAGCGGGAGATATAATGAGCAGTTCTTC. Amino acids: CASSDSPSGRYNEQFF.

The chain is built from TRBV6-1 and TRBJ2-7; TRBD1 might be the D (6 bases). This CDR3 is built from 12 residues. Germline V gene lookup returns CDR1 MNHNS and CDR2 SASEGT. Trimming removed 9 bases at V and 6 bases at J, with 15 bases between. This chain's CDR3 is CASRTDRREQYF. DNA for the CDR3: TGTGCCAGTCGGACAGACCGGCGCGAGCAGTACTTC.

Turning to this clonotype: The junction differs from germline at one of its ends, possibly a read error. This rearrangement joins TRBV27 to TRBJ2-7; TRBD1 matches at 7 bases. CDR1 MNHEY and CDR2 SMNVEV come from the germline V gene (reference sequence). The CDR3 has 13 amino acids. The CDR3 reads CTSGRDSSYEQYF. The CDR3 DNA reads TGTACCAGCGGCCGGGACAGCTCCTACGAGCAGTACTTC.

In this sample, this clonotype turned up many times. The chain recombines TRBV29-1 with TRBJ1-2; D remains unclear. The CDR3 runs to 15 residues. V was pared by 1 base and J by 2 bases, with 14 bases between. Germline loops: CDR1 SQVTM, CDR2 ANQGSEA. The CDR3 spells CSVEVVSSMNYGYTF. CDR3 coding DNA: TGCAGCGTTGAAGTGGTTAGCAGCATGAACTATGGCTACACCTTC.

The V gene is TRBV28, the J gene TRBJ1-6; 9 bases align to TRBD1. V lost 5 bases to trimming and J lost 10 bases; unmatched junction nucleotides: 18. The V gene's germline CDR1 is MDHEN and CDR2 SYDVKM. The CDR3 covers 18 residues. The CDR3 region is CASSTPVGTGSRYSPLHF. The CDR3 bases are TGTGCCAGCAGTACACCGGTCGGGACAGGGTCGCGCTACTCACCCCTCCACTTT. The full variable domain, with the rest looked up from reference TRBV28 and TRBJ1-6, is DVKVTQSSRYLVKRTGEKVFLECVQDMDHENMFWYRQDPGLGLRLIYFSYDVKMKEKGDIPEGYSVSREKKERFSLILESASTNQTSMYLCASSTPVGTGSRYSPLHFGNGTRLTVT.

This clonotype was counted between two and nine times. Compared with germline, one end of the junction differs, possibly owing to a read error. The chain employs TRBV10-3 and TRBJ2-5; D possibly uses TRBD1 or TRBD2 (5 bases each). The CDR3 totals 15 residues. In germline, CDR1 is ENHRY, CDR2 SYGVKD. CDR3 nucleotide sequence: TGTGCCAGCAGTGAAGCGTCGGGGCCCCAAGAGACCCAGTACTTC. This gives the protein CASSEASGPQETQYF.

This clonotype was found a few times. V is TRBV7-8 and J is TRBJ1-5; weak D call: TRBD1 (6 bases). The V gene's germline CDR1 is SGHVS and CDR2 FQNEAQ. The V end lost 1 base, the J end lost 11 bases, and 18 bases lay between the germline ends. The CDR3 is 15 residues long. CDR3 nucleotides: TGTGCCAGCAGCTTAGAAGGGGCGCGGGGGCAGTCCCAGCATTTT. It yields the protein CASSLEGARGQSQHF.

This clonotype appeared many times. The rearrangement links TRBV10-2 to TRBJ1-5; D is possibly TRBD1 (5 bases). CDR1 is WSHSY, CDR2 SAAADI, per germline. V was shortened by 6 bases and J by 4 bases, with 10 bases between the two germline ends. This CDR3 contains 13 residues. This CDR3 reads CASRSTANQPQHF. The DNA of the CDR3 is TGCGCCAGCAGATCGACAGCAAATCAGCCCCAGCATTTT.

The chain recombines TRBV7-6 with TRBJ1-2; tentative D call: TRBD1 (5 bases). This CDR3 has 12 residues. Looked up from germline, CDR1 is SGHVS and CDR2 is FNYEAQ. The V and J ends lost 5 bases and 8 bases respectively, with 12 bases between them. DNA for the CDR3: TGTGCCAGCAGCGGGGGAGGTGACGGCTACACCTTC. This encodes CASSGGGDGYTF.

This clonotype was counted many times. This rearrangement joins TRBV24-1 to TRBJ1-5; D ambiguous. The CDR3 is 15 amino acids. The ends were cut back, 3 bases at V and 3 bases at J, with 11 bases in the middle. Germline V gene data show CDR1 as KGHDR and CDR2 as SFDVKD. CDR3 loop: CATSDPGQDNQPQHF. The CDR3, as DNA: TGTGCCACCAGTGATCCGGGCCAGGACAATCAGCCCCAGCATTTT.

This clonotype was seen many times. The CDR3 protein is CASSQEGDYSPLHF. CDR3 coding DNA: TGTGCCAGCAGCCAAGAGGGGGATTATTCACCCCTCCACTTT. The chain has TRBV14 and TRBJ1-6, with TRBD1 as a possible D gene (5 bases). CDR1 and CDR2 (germline): SGHDN, FVKESK. This CDR3 spans 14 amino acids. The V end was cut by 0 bases, the J end by 8 bases, with 8 bases between.

Turning to this clonotype: A much larger clone lies a single base off, so this may be a read error. The chain couples TRBV19 to TRBJ1-2; D is perhaps TRBD1 (5 bases). This CDR3 has 14 residues. The germline CDR1 and CDR2 sequences are LNHDA and SQIVND (reference sequence). Deletions cut 4 bases from V and 3 bases from J, with 12 bases between. CDR3 in DNA: TGTGCCAGTAGTACAGATAGGGGCGACTATGGCTACACCTTC. Encoded protein: CASSTDRGDYGYTF.

This clonotype was seen a handful of times. The chain employs TRBV7-3 and TRBJ1-1; D unclear. This CDR3 is built from 12 residues. Per germline, CDR1 SGHTA and CDR2 FQGTGA. With 2 bases removed from V and 6 bases from J, the gap between germline ends came to 7 bases. This CDR3 is CASSLDGPEAFF. The CDR3 DNA is TGTGCCAGCAGCTTAGATGGCCCTGAAGCTTTCTTT. The full variable domain, with the rest looked up from reference TRBV7-3 and TRBJ1-1, is GAGVSQTPSNKVTEKGKYVELRCDPISGHTALYWYRQSLGQGPEFLIYFQGTGAADDSGLPNDRFFAVRPEGSVSTLKIQRTERGDSAVYLCASSLDGPEAFFGQGTRLTVV.

This clonotype was seen repeatedly, ten times or more. The chain carries TRBV24-1 and TRBJ1-1, with TRBD1 identical over 8 bases. V lost 4 bases to trimming and J lost 11 bases; unmatched junction nucleotides: 11. The CDR3 contains 14 residues. Germline CDR1 and CDR2: KGHDR and SFDVKD. CDR3 nucleotides: TGTGCCACCAGTGACCCCGGACAGGGAGACAGGGCTTTCTTT. It yields the protein CATSDPGQGDRAFF.

The chain has TRBV3-1 and TRBJ1-5; 8 nucleotides match TRBD1. The CDR3 consists of 14 residues. Germline V gene lookup returns CDR1 LGHDT and CDR2 YNNKEL (reference sequence). V was clipped by 2 bases and J by 7 bases; unmatched bases: 4. In nucleotides, the CDR3 is TGTGCCAGCAGCCAATCCAGGGGGCAACAGCCCCAGCATTTT. As protein: CASSQSRGQQPQHF.

Concerning this clonotype itself: The junction differs from germline at one of its ends, possibly a read error. This chain joins TRBV10-3 and TRBJ2-2; D unclear. This CDR3 region has 12 residues. The germline gives CDR1 ENHRY, CDR2 SYGVKD. The chain's CDR3 is CASSPATGELFF. CDR3 DNA: TGTGCCAGCAGTCCTGCGACCGGGGAGCTGTTTTTT.

The J gene is TRBJ2-5, the V gene TRBV20-1; 8 nucleotides line up with TRBD2. Per the germline V gene, CDR1 is DFQATT and CDR2 is SNEGSKA (reference sequence). The V gene end was trimmed by 6 bases and the J gene end by 1 base; junction bases not matched to a gene: 7. The CDR3 consists of 14 residues. CDR3 bases: TGCAGTGCCGCGGGGGGCGCCATCCAAGAGACCCAGTACTTC. The encoded protein is CSAAGGAIQETQYF.

The table lists this clonotype with a few counts. This chain links TRBV27 with TRBJ1-2, with 8 nucleotides matching TRBD1. This CDR3 is 13 amino acids long. CDR1 and CDR2 (germline): MNHEY, SMNVEV (reference sequence). The J segment lost 6 bases and the V segment lost 4 bases, leaving 4 bases of the junction unmatched. The CDR3 protein is CASSSQDRDGYTF. In DNA form, the CDR3 reads TGTGCCAGCAGTTCCCAGGACAGGGATGGCTACACCTTC.

This clonotype was counted at least ten times. The V call is TRBV19, the J call TRBJ1-2; no definite D call. The germline V gene encodes CDR1 LNHDA and CDR2 SQIVND (reference sequence). V was trimmed by 2 bases and J by 4 bases, leaving 11 bases between them. This CDR3 has 14 residues. Here the CDR3 DNA reads TGTGCCAGTAGTATACGACCGACGCCCTATGGCTACACCTTC. Protein sequence: CASSIRPTPYGYTF.